The present entry profiles one T cell receptor beta chain with its context. As yet, its antigen is unknown. Other nucleotide sequences in the sample specify the same CDR3. V shed 3 bases and J shed 0 bases, with 12 bases lying between them. The CDR3 is made up of 15 amino acids. Looked up from germline, CDR1 is LNHDA and CDR2 is SQIVND (reference sequence). These data belong to a study of shared clonotypes between healthy human individuals. Study-wide results and limits: Represented diversity, genetic and exposure-history alike, was limited by few donors. Larger richness was generally estimated for naive than memory subsets.

Deep-level running was used for the assay. 150 to 250 ng DNA, tens of thousands of T cell genomes, went into each sorted-subset replicate PCR. This table comes from immunoSEQ multiplex PCR, and its TCRdb copy is limited to in-frame clones, with some not included. The sample contains about 2.4 million clones, approximately 94% of which appear only once. The genes are TRBV19 and TRBJ2-7; maybe TRBD2 (6 bases). Sequenced input: naive CD4+ T cells from PBMCs. Stated subset: CD45RA+ positively selected. The source of this sequence is a man aged 18 to 35 in good health. Some clones in this sample may be carry-over from other donors' samples. CDR3 DNA: TGTGCCAGTAGTATTCGTCGGGAGAGCTCCTACGAGCAGTACTTC. It encodes CASSIRRESSYEQYF.